Included here is one T cell receptor (beta chain) sequence, with context. This clonotype showed up many times. The antigen it recognizes is unknown. Base qualities are missing; no much larger clone stands one base away. The sample belongs to a study of early T cells in non-severe SARS-CoV-2 infection (dated by TCRdb to the early 2020s). Describing the broader study: Because TCR sequencing was done on bulk RNA from unsorted whole blood, the alpha and beta chains could not be paired.

The CDR3 numbers 13 residues from cysteine through phenylalanine. Of all the DNA, just the CDR3 is kept, 39 bases in frame from base 1. Per the germline V gene (reference sequence), LNHNV is the CDR1 and YYDKDF is the CDR2. Relative to germline, V is missing 3 bases and J is missing 10 bases, with 5 bases of the junction outside any gene match. General findings and caveats noted by the study authors: VDJdb matching was skewed toward anti-spike CD8 responses and likely underestimated virus-specific expansions, missing private and CD4 specificities.

The library relied on 5' RACE. The listed sequencing device is NextSeq 500. The TCR library protocol attached unique molecular identifiers to individual cDNA molecules to correct for sequencing error and PCR bias. Both TCR alpha and beta chains were sequenced, and tight co-correlation was observed between alpha and beta sequence abundances in each sample. Per the authors' processing: Decombinator V4 was used to perform V gene, J gene and CDR3 annotation of TCR sequences. TCRs were defined as expanded if a significant change between any two time points was detected under a Poisson model with p below 0.0001. TCR abundances were normalised to the total number of TCRs sequenced per sample and expressed as counts per million. TRAV1-2 paired with TRAJ12, TRAJ20 or TRAJ33 defined MAIT TCRs, while TRAV10 paired with TRAJ18 defined iNKT TCRs. VDJdb, accessed 1 November 2021, was searched for CMV, EBV and SARS-CoV-2 annotated TCRs, excluding TCRs annotated for multiple antigens. Starting from the raw public reads, TCRdb applied fastp trimming at Q25, assembled clones with MiXCR and retained in-frame beta chains. Every CDR3 protein is listed once, alongside the most common genes and DNA of its rows. The V and J calls reflect TCRdb's pipeline rather than the authors' work. This sample lists tens of thousands of distinct CDR3 sequences; roughly a tenth were detected once. In total, the top ten clones hold 4.5% to 6.5% of the sample.

A case-control design nested within a healthcare worker cohort in London, UK, was used, with weekly nasopharyngeal swab PCR tests and blood sampling performed. Healthcare workers were recruited during the week of the UK lockdown, between 23 and 31 March 2020, and followed weekly for up to roughly 15 weeks. Sequenced material: whole blood. The sequence links TRBV15 to TRBJ2-1; 8 middle bases align to TRBD1. This receptor was obtained from an adult who was a healthcare worker with PCR-confirmed SARS-CoV-2 infection or an uninfected control (not recorded which). The DNA sequence follows: TGTGCCACCAGCAGTTCTGACAGGGGAGAGCAGTTCTTC. Its translation reads: CATSSSDRGEQFF.